Below, one T cell receptor beta chain is given with its context. The data originate from a study of human T cells and chemical hapten exposure. From the RACE reads, TCRdb called clonotypes with MiXCR, one entry per CDR3 protein. The sample records roughly 260,000 distinct CDR3 sequences, about 8.1% being singletons. There are 15 residues in the CDR3. Germline V gives CDR1 KGHSH, CDR2 LQKENI. V lost 6 bases to trimming and J lost 6 bases, with 21 bases between them. Time point defined: pre-sensitization, week 0. The treatment here: therapeutic diphenylcyclopropenone sensitization with weekly scalp DPC. The total RNA was obtained from whole blood that was not fractionated.

The receptor comes from a woman aged 40 to 49 with alopecia areata. Some clones in this sample may be carry-over from other donors' samples. The genes are TRBV18 and TRBJ2-7; D not resolved. The sample consisted of whole blood, taken in connection with sensitization to the hapten diphenylcyclopropenone (DPC). The CDR3 sequence is CASSLLDTLGAEQYF. The CDR3 nucleotides are TGTGCCAGCTCCTTACTTGACACCCTCGGCGCCGAGCAGTACTTC.